These 14 T cell receptor beta chains were all obtained from the same sample, sequenced in a study of T cell clones after liver transplantation. Method: immunoSEQ multiplex PCR; TCRdb's copy keeps in-frame clones and lacks some. The profile shows approximately 68,000 clones, about four fifths of them singletons. The sequences come from CD4+ T cells from blood, collected before liver transplant. Receptors originate from a human donor who received a liver transplant.

The chain joins TRBV5-1 to TRBJ2-1; D call uncertain. V lost 0 bases and J 5 bases, leaving 9 bases between the germline ends. Germline-derived CDR1 and CDR2 are SGHRS and YFSETQ. The CDR3 extends over 14 amino acids. The CDR3 reads CASSLVTANNEQFF. CDR3 nucleotides: TGCGCCAGCAGCTTGGTAACAGCCAACAATGAGCAGTTCTTC.

The chain uses TRBV2 and TRBJ1-5, with TRBD1 matching over 7 bases. The CDR3 has 14 amino acids. J was trimmed by 5 bases and V by 3 bases; bases with no gene match: 4. Germline CDR1 is SNHLY and CDR2 is FYNNEI. CDR3 DNA: TGTGCCAGCAGTGATGTAGGACAGGATCAGCCCCAGCATTTT. Translating it yields CASSDVGQDQPQHF. The whole variable domain, remainder taken from reference TRBV2 and TRBJ1-5, is EPEVTQTPSHQVTQMGQEVILRCVPISNHLYFYWYRQILGQKVEFLVSFYNNEISEKSEIFDDQFSVERPDGSNFTLKIRSTKLEDSAMYFCASSDVGQDQPQHFGDGTRLSIL.

The V call is TRBV7-3, the J call TRBJ2-2, with TRBD2 matching 11 bases. After removal of 4 bases from V and 0 bases from J, the junction contained 1 base not matched to a gene. From germline, CDR1 is SGHTA and CDR2 FQGTGA. The CDR3 is 16 amino acids. CDR3 sequence: CASSSTSGTNTGELFF. CDR3 nucleotide sequence: TGTGCCAGCAGCTCGACTAGCGGGACGAACACCGGGGAGCTGTTTTTT.

The gene calls are TRBV28 and TRBJ1-2, with D uncertain. The CDR3 length is 13 residues. Germline V CDR1 and CDR2: MDHEN, SYDVKM. The germline V and J ends were trimmed by 3 bases and 8 bases, with 13 bases remaining between them. CDR3 in DNA: TGTGCCAGCAGTTTTGGTGGTCCTATGGGCTACACCTTC. Encoded protein: CASSFGGPMGYTF.

This clone occurred a few times. CDR3 coding DNA: TGTGCCAGCAGCAGGGCAGGGACGCGTAGCTCCTACGAGCAGTACTTC. Its translation is CASSRAGTRSSYEQYF. This chain uses TRBV7-2 with TRBJ2-7; D is perhaps TRBD1 or TRBD2 (5 bases each). The CDR3 length is 16 residues. The germline V gene encodes CDR1 SGHTA and CDR2 FQGNSA. Trimming took off 5 bases at V and 0 bases at J, with 17 bases between the two ends.

This rearrangement joins TRBV28 to TRBJ2-3; 8 nucleotides align to TRBD1. Germline CDR1 reads MDHEN; CDR2 reads SYDVKM. V shed 6 bases, J shed 4 bases, and the junction held 12 bases outside the gene matches. CDR3 length: 16 residues. CDR3 coding DNA: TGTGCCAGCAGGACTCAGGGGGCGTTCATTGCAGATACGCAGTATTTT. Its translation: CASRTQGAFIADTQYF.

This chain joins TRBV28 and TRBJ2-2; 15 bases align to TRBD2. Trimming at V came to 5 bases and at J to 5 bases, leaving 6 bases not matched to a gene. CDR3 length equals 17 residues. Germline V gene lookup returns CDR1 MDHEN and CDR2 SYDVKM. The CDR3 coding sequence is TGTGCCAGCAGTCAGGGACTAGCGGGAGGAGGGACCGGGGAGCTGTTTTTT. Protein: CASSQGLAGGGTGELFF.

The chain links TRBV2 to TRBJ2-5; D might be TRBD1 or TRBD2, each matching 5 bases. This CDR3 region has 12 residues. Trimming stripped 7 bases from V and 7 bases from J, with 13 bases between. Looked up from germline, CDR1 is SNHLY and CDR2 is FYNNEI. CDR3 sequence: CASIGVGGTQYF. The CDR3 coding sequence is TGTGCCAGCATCGGTGTTGGGGGGACCCAGTACTTC.

This rearrangement joins TRBV28 to TRBJ2-3; 10 bases agree with TRBD1. CDR3 length: 14 amino acids. V lost 6 bases to trimming and J lost 10 bases; unmatched junction nucleotides: 10. Germline-derived CDR1 and CDR2 are MDHEN and SYDVKM. The CDR3 sequence is CASRTDRGRVAQYF. As DNA, the CDR3 is TGTGCCAGCAGGACTGACAGGGGGCGGGTTGCGCAGTATTTT.

The V gene is TRBV19, the J gene TRBJ1-5; D is perhaps TRBD1 (5 bases). Deletions cut 8 bases from V and 6 bases from J, with 20 bases between. CDR1 is LNHDA and CDR2 is SQIVND in the germline V gene (reference sequence). CDR3 length: 15 amino acids. CDR3 protein: CASPPDRLAGQPQHF. DNA for the CDR3: TGTGCCAGTCCGCCCGACAGACTAGCCGGTCAGCCCCAGCATTTT.

The V gene is TRBV10-3, the J gene TRBJ1-3, with no clear D. Germline CDR1 ENHRY, CDR2 SYGVKD. This CDR3 region has 15 residues. Deletions cut 4 bases from V and 4 bases from J, with 14 bases between. CDR3 protein: CAISASQSSGNTIYF. The CDR3 bases are TGTGCCATCAGTGCCTCCCAATCGTCAGGAAACACCATATATTTT.

The CDR3 protein is CASSPSQVNYGYTF. The CDR3 DNA reads as TGTGCCAGCAGCCCCAGCCAGGTGAACTATGGCTACACCTTC. The chain is built from TRBV9 and TRBJ1-2; D unresolved. The germline gives CDR1 SGDLS, CDR2 YYNGEE. Between the trimmed V and J ends, which lost 4 bases and 2 bases, there was a span of 12 bases. The CDR3 is 14 amino acids.

The chain links TRBV5-1 to TRBJ1-2; 7 bases match TRBD1. The CDR3 spans 15 residues. CDR1 and CDR2 from the germline V gene are SGHRS and YFSETQ. The junction had 6 bases not matched to a gene; V was cut back by 0 bases and J by 4 bases. CDR3 DNA: TGCGCCAGCAGCTTGGCCGGGGGACAGCCCTATGGCTACACCTTC. As protein: CASSLAGGQPYGYTF.

A note on this clone: Distinct nucleotide sequences in the sample also encode this CDR3. The chain has TRBV2 and TRBJ1-1; D gene unclear. Germline V CDR1 and CDR2: SNHLY, FYNNEI. Trimming removed 1 base from V and 5 bases from J, with 8 bases in between. This CDR3 spans 13 amino acids. The CDR3 sequence: CASSEGAGTEAFF. For the CDR3, the DNA is TGTGCCAGCAGTGAAGGGGCTGGGACTGAAGCTTTCTTT.